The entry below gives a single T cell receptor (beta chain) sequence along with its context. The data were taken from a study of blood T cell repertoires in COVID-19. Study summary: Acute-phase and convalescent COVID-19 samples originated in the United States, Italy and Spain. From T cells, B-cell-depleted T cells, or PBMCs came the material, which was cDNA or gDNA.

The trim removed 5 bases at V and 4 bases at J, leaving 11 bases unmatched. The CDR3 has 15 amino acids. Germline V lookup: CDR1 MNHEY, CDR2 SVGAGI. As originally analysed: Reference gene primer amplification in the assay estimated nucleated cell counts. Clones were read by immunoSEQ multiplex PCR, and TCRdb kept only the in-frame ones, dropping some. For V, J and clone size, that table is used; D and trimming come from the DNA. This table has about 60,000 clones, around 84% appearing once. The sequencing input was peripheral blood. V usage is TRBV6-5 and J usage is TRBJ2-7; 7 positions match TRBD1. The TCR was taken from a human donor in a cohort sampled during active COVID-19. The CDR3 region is CASSQPMGQIYEQYF. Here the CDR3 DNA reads TGTGCCAGCAGTCAACCAATGGGACAGATTTACGAGCAGTACTTC.